These T cell receptor beta chains were read from a single sample in a study of a mutant IDH1 vaccine in newly diagnosed glioma. Sequencing used immunoSEQ multiplex PCR; TCRdb keeps in-frame clones, though not all of them. The sample consists of 35,000 to 50,000 clones, roughly 84% of them appearing once. These receptors lack a known antigen. The material was PBMCs, obtained from a glioma patient whose treatment included an IDH1 peptide vaccine. The receptors stem from a man aged 40-50 years with glioma. Each CDR3 is given with its conserved first and last residue. D genes are given only for firm matches.

cdr3_aa cdr3_nt v_call d_call j_call
CASSQASGYNEQFF TGTGCCAGCAGCCAAGCTAGCGGCTACAATGAGCAGTTCTTC TRBV14 TRBD2 TRBJ2-1
CASSLLQGGRNTIYF TGTGCCAGCAGCTTATTACAGGGCGGGAGAAACACCATATATTTT TRBV5-4 NA TRBJ1-3
CASSLGQGPTNEKLFF TGCGCCAGCAGCTTGGGACAGGGTCCGACTAATGAAAAACTGTTTTTT TRBV5-1 TRBD1 TRBJ1-4
CASRGGAGHPNQPQHF TGTGCCAGTAGGGGAGGAGCGGGACACCCTAATCAGCCCCAGCATTTT TRBV19 NA TRBJ1-5
CASSLGLGYEQYF TGTGCCAGCAGCTTAGGTCTCGGATACGAGCAGTACTTC TRBV7-3 NA TRBJ2-7
CATTPGLARGTQYF TGTGCCACCACTCCGGGACTAGCTAGGGGTACGCAGTATTTT TRBV15 TRBD2 TRBJ2-3
CASGVQGSSYEQYF TGTGCCAGCGGTGTCCAGGGGAGCTCCTACGAGCAGTACTTC TRBV7-9 NA TRBJ2-7
CASSDLQVGLAGLETQYF TGTGCCAGCAGTGATTTGCAGGTGGGACTAGCGGGCCTAGAGACCCAGTACTTC TRBV2 TRBD2 TRBJ2-5
CASEEQGTNEKLFF TGTGCCAGCGAAGAACAGGGGACTAATGAAAAACTGTTTTTT TRBV2 TRBD1 TRBJ1-4
CASRPAGGYYGYTF TGTGCCAGCAGACCCGCGGGGGGGTACTATGGCTACACCTTC TRBV28 NA TRBJ1-2